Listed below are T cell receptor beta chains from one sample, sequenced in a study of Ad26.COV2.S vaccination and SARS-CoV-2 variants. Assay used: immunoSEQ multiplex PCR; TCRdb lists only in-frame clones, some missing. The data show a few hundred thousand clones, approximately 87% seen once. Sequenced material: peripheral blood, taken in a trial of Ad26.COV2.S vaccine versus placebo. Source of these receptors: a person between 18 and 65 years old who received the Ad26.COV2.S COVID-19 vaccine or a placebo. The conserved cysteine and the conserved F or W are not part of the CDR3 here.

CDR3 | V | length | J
ASSQAYTDSSYNEQF | TRBV4-1 | 15 | TRBJ2-1
ASSQDQTALF | TRBV4-2 | 10 | TRBJ1-4
ASSPGGRTDTQY | TRBV7-2 | 12 | TRBJ2-3
ASSPRQGRPYEQY | TRBV27 | 13 | TRBJ2-7
ATSRGEKRSKETQY | TRBV15 | 14 | TRBJ2-5
ASSHRTGYSNQPQH | TRBV7-2 | 14 | TRBJ1-5
ATSERQGWTTDTQY | TRBV24-1 | 14 | TRBJ2-3
ASSGRTDLAKNIQY | TRBV19 | 14 | TRBJ2-4
ATSSTAIAKNIQY | TRBV15 | 13 | TRBJ2-4
AISAGLSGANVLT | TRBV10-3 | 13 | TRBJ2-6
ASSLELGVSGNEQF | TRBV5-1 | 14 | TRBJ2-1